The entry that follows covers one T cell receptor (beta chain) sequence. Its specificity is not known. The PCR employed 60 Vbeta primers together with 13 Jbeta primers. The protocol was immunoSEQ multiplex PCR, while the TCRdb copy is restricted to in-frame clones and leaves out a portion. The repertoire holds fewer than 110,000 clones, about 80% seen once, with over 3.5% in the top ten. Those who donated were healthy bone marrow donors. These data come from a study of cytomegalovirus exposure and HLA in healthy donors. General study points: DRB1 showed the most TCR associations and HLA-C the fewest in a later analysis, as rates varied by HLA locus.

The sequence was collected from a man in his forties in good health and CMV-seronegative. Sequenced: PBMCs.

DNA of the CDR3: TGCGCCAGCAGCCAAAGTCTAGCTATGAACACCGGGGAGCTGTTTTTT. Encoded protein: CASSQSLAMNTGELFF. V is TRBV4-3 and J is TRBJ2-2, with D possibly being TRBD2 (5 bases). CDR1 is LGHNA, CDR2 YSLEER, per germline. This CDR3 is 16 amino acids long. V was cut by 2 bases and J by 1 base, with 11 bases left in between.